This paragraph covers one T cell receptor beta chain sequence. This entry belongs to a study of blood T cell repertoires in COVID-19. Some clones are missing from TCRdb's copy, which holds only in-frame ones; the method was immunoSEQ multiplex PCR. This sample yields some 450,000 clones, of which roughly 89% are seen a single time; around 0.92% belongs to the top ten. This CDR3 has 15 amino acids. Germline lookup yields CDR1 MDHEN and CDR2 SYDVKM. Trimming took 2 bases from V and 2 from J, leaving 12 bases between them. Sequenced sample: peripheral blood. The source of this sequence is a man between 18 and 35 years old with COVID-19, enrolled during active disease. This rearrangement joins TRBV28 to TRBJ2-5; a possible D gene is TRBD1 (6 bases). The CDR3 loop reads CASSLPGETQETQYF. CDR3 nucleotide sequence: TGTGCCAGCAGTTTACCAGGGGAAACACAAGAGACCCAGTACTTC.